Listed below are T cell receptor beta chains from one sample, sequenced in a study of monozygotic twins with cystic fibrosis. Produced via immunoSEQ multiplex PCR; TCRdb's table is partial and in-frame only. The sample consists of 39,000 or so clones, about 93% of them appearing once. Sequencing input: blood. All receptors derive from a boy aged 2-9 years with cystic fibrosis. The CDR3 runs from the conserved cysteine through the conserved F or W.

cdr3_length: 13; j_call: TRBJ2-7; v_call: TRBV12-5; cdr3_aa: CASGTGGRYEQYF
cdr3_length: 15; j_call: TRBJ1-4; v_call: TRBV9; cdr3_aa: CASSPLTGVNEKLFF
cdr3_length: 14; j_call: TRBJ1-1; v_call: TRBV6-5; cdr3_aa: CASSYRRARNEAFF
cdr3_length: 17; j_call: TRBJ2-1; v_call: TRBV5-1; cdr3_aa: CASSLEGTPSSYNEQFF
cdr3_length: 16; j_call: TRBJ1-5; v_call: TRBV27; cdr3_aa: CASSVAGPPVNQPQHF
cdr3_length: 15; j_call: TRBJ2-7; v_call: TRBV6-6; cdr3_aa: CASTLTSGGPYEQYF
cdr3_length: 17; j_call: TRBJ1-1; v_call: TRBV5-1; cdr3_aa: CASSLGSRGGRNTEAFF
cdr3_length: 13; j_call: TRBJ1-5; v_call: TRBV2; cdr3_aa: CASSEAQNQPQHF
cdr3_length: 9; j_call: TRBJ1-2; v_call: TRBV20-1; cdr3_aa: CSAMGGYTF
cdr3_length: 12; j_call: TRBJ1-4; v_call: TRBV11-2; cdr3_aa: CASSPGGGRLFF
cdr3_length: 15; j_call: TRBJ2-3; v_call: TRBV4-3; cdr3_aa: CASSQEDRATDTQYF
cdr3_length: 14; j_call: TRBJ1-4; v_call: TRBV9; cdr3_aa: CASSVTGWSEKLFF
cdr3_length: 15; j_call: TRBJ2-7; v_call: TRBV9; cdr3_aa: CASSETGEASYEQYF
cdr3_length: 14; j_call: TRBJ1-4; v_call: TRBV19; cdr3_aa: CASSIRRTNEKLFF
cdr3_length: 16; j_call: TRBJ1-6; v_call: TRBV7-2; cdr3_aa: CASTPRGGQYNSPLHF
cdr3_length: 14; j_call: TRBJ1-1; v_call: TRBV19; cdr3_aa: CASSIWGPNTEAFF
cdr3_length: 17; j_call: TRBJ1-2; v_call: TRBV19; cdr3_aa: CASTYRDRGDSKNGYTF
cdr3_length: 15; j_call: TRBJ1-2; v_call: TRBV6-5; cdr3_aa: CASSYSQGTNYGYTF
cdr3_length: 15; j_call: TRBJ2-1; v_call: TRBV19; cdr3_aa: CASSPRGGSYNEQFF
cdr3_length: 11; j_call: TRBJ2-7; v_call: TRBV20-1; cdr3_aa: CSARGPYEQYF
cdr3_length: 13; j_call: TRBJ1-1; v_call: TRBV7-3; cdr3_aa: CASSPSPNTEAFF
cdr3_length: 15; j_call: TRBJ1-1; v_call: TRBV18; cdr3_aa: CASSPPGVLNTEAFF
cdr3_length: 14; j_call: TRBJ1-1; v_call: TRBV5-1; cdr3_aa: CASSLALINTEAFF
cdr3_length: 13; j_call: TRBJ2-1; v_call: TRBV18; cdr3_aa: CASSRPTYNEQFF
cdr3_length: 15; j_call: TRBJ2-4; v_call: TRBV4-3; cdr3_aa: CASSQESSGVNIQYF
cdr3_length: 12; j_call: TRBJ2-7; v_call: TRBV6-6; cdr3_aa: CASSYSYYEQYF
cdr3_length: 13; j_call: TRBJ2-7; v_call: TRBV7-6; cdr3_aa: CASSLGGFYEQYF
cdr3_length: 13; j_call: TRBJ1-5; v_call: TRBV25-1; cdr3_aa: CASSETGKQPQHF
cdr3_length: 15; j_call: TRBJ1-2; v_call: TRBV7-2; cdr3_aa: CASSLIFTLLDGYTF
cdr3_length: 15; j_call: TRBJ1-4; v_call: TRBV11-3; cdr3_aa: CASSKRQGSGEKLFF
cdr3_length: 13; j_call: TRBJ1-1; v_call: TRBV27; cdr3_aa: CASSLTVNTEAFF
cdr3_length: 13; j_call: TRBJ1-1; v_call: TRBV7-7; cdr3_aa: CASSLSANTEAFF
cdr3_length: 14; j_call: TRBJ1-1; v_call: TRBV6-1; cdr3_aa: CASLPRAFGTEAFF
cdr3_length: 14; j_call: TRBJ2-3; v_call: TRBV7-9; cdr3_aa: CASSPGQGIDTQYF
cdr3_length: 14; j_call: TRBJ2-7; v_call: TRBV7-8; cdr3_aa: CASSLAGPDHEQYF
cdr3_length: 16; j_call: TRBJ1-3; v_call: TRBV5-5; cdr3_aa: CASRFGQAPGGNTIYF
cdr3_length: 14; j_call: TRBJ1-1; v_call: TRBV5-1; cdr3_aa: CASSWGSVNTEAFF
cdr3_length: 13; j_call: TRBJ1-5; v_call: TRBV28; cdr3_aa: CASSLSRVQPQHF
cdr3_length: 13; j_call: TRBJ1-1; v_call: TRBV15; cdr3_aa: CATSREANTEAFF